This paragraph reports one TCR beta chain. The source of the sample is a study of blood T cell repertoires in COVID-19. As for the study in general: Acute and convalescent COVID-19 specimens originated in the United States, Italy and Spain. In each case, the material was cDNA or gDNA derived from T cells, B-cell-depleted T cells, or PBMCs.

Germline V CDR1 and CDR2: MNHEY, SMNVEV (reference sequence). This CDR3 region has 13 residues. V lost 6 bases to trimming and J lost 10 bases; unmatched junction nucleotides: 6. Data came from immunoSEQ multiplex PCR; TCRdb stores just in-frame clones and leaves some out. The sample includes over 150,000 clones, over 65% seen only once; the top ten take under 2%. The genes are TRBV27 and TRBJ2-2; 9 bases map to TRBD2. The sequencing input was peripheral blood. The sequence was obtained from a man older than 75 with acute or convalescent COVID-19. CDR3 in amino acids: CASRASGEVELFF. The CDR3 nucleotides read TGTGCCAGCAGGGCTAGCGGGGAAGTGGAGCTGTTTTTT.